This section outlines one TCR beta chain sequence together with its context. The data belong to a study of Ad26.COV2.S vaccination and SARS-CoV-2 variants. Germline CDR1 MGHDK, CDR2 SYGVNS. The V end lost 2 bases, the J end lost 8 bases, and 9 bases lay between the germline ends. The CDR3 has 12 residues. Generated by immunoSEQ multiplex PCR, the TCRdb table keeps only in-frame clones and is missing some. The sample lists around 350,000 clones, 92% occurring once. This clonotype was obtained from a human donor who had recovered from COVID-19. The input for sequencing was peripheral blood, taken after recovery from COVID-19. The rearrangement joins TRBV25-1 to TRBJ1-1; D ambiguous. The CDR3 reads CASSEGGREAFF. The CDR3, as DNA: TGTGCCAGCAGTGAAGGAGGCAGAGAAGCTTTCTTT.